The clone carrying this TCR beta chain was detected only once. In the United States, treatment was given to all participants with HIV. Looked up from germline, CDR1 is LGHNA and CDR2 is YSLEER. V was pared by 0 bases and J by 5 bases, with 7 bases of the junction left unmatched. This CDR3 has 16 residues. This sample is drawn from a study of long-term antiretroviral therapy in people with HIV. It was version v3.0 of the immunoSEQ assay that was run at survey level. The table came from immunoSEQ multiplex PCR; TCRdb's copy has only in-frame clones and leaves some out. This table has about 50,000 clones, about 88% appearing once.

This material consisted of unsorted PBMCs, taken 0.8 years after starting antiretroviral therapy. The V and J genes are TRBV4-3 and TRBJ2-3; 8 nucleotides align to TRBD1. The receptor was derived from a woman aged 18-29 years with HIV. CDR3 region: CASSQDPGGWKDTQYF. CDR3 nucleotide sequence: TGCGCCAGCAGCCAAGACCCAGGGGGCTGGAAAGATACGCAGTATTTT.